A single sample gave rise to the 32 T cell receptor beta chains below, sequenced in a study of cytomegalovirus exposure and HLA in healthy donors. A multiplex PCR was run with 60 Vbeta primers and 13 Jbeta primers. Sequenced by immunoSEQ multiplex PCR; TCRdb stores in-frame clones only, minus some. The table has some 85,000 clones, about 79% seen once; the top ten hold around 6.4%. The source material was PBMCs. The receptors were gathered from a man in his late teens or twenties in good health and CMV-seropositive.

DNA of the CDR3: TGTGCCAGCAGCCAGGGGACAGGCAATGAGCAGTTCTTC. Residues: CASSQGTGNEQFF. The V and J genes are TRBV4-2 and TRBJ2-1, with 8 bases identical to TRBD1. The germline gives CDR1 LGHNA, CDR2 YNFKEQ. The CDR3 sequence is 13 residues long. Losses at the gene ends were 3 bases for V and 6 bases for J; bases not matched to a gene: 1.

CDR3 bases: TGTGCCATCAGTGAAAAGGGGGTGTCGGATGGCTACACCTTC. It codes for CAISEKGVSDGYTF. The chain has TRBV10-3 and TRBJ1-2, with D tentatively TRBD1 (6 bases). Germline CDR1 is ENHRY and CDR2 is SYGVKD. The CDR3 sequence is 14 residues long. V gave up 3 bases and J gave up 6 bases, with 14 bases separating them.

The chain links TRBV9 to TRBJ1-1, with TRBD1 as a possible D gene (5 bases). CDR1 is SGDLS, CDR2 YYNGEE, per germline. V lost 0 bases to trimming and J lost 0 bases, with 6 bases between them. This CDR3 has 14 amino acids. The CDR3 nucleotides read TGTGCCAGCAGCGTAGAACAGGTGAACACTGAAGCTTTCTTT. This encodes CASSVEQVNTEAFF.

This rearrangement joins TRBV7-6 to TRBJ2-1, with 14 bases aligning to TRBD2. V lost 5 bases and J lost 10; bases outside the gene matches: 16. This CDR3 is 18 amino acids long. Germline V gives CDR1 SGHVS, CDR2 FNYEAQ. The CDR3 sequence is CASSLGLAGGTYNEEQFF. In DNA, the CDR3 is TGTGCCAGCAGCCTAGGACTAGCGGGAGGAACTTACAATGAGGAGCAGTTCTTC.

Comment on this clone: Different DNA sequences within this sample yield the same CDR3. The V gene is TRBV9, the J gene TRBJ2-7, with 12 bases identical to TRBD2. CDR3 size: 14 residues. Germline values: CDR1 SGDLS, CDR2 YYNGEE. V gave up 2 bases and J gave up 4 bases; unmatched junction bases: 1. The CDR3 region is CASSVGLAGYEQYF. DNA for the CDR3: TGTGCCAGCAGCGTCGGACTAGCGGGATACGAGCAGTACTTC.

The chain links TRBV28 to TRBJ2-7; 8 positions agree with TRBD1. Per the germline V gene, CDR1 is MDHEN and CDR2 is SYDVKM. Trimming at V came to 2 bases and at J to 3 bases, leaving 9 bases not matched to a gene. The length of the CDR3 is 16 residues. The CDR3 DNA reads TGTGCCAGCAGTTTACCTTTCAGGGGGCTCAACTACGAGCAGTACTTC. Protein product: CASSLPFRGLNYEQYF.

The V call is TRBV2, the J call TRBJ2-2; 12 bases fit TRBD2. After removal of 6 bases from V and 6 bases from J, the junction contained 5 bases not matched to a gene. CDR3 length equals 15 residues. Germline V lookup: CDR1 SNHLY, CDR2 FYNNEI. Here the CDR3 reads CASRELAGGPGELFF. The CDR3 bases are TGTGCCAGCAGAGAACTAGCGGGAGGTCCCGGGGAGCTGTTTTTT.

This clone showed up just once. The chain recombines TRBV10-3 with TRBJ1-1; TRBD1 matches 7 bases. J lost 5 bases, V lost 4 bases, and 7 bases had no gene match. This CDR3 is built from 14 residues. Per the germline V gene, CDR1 is ENHRY and CDR2 is SYGVKD. DNA of the CDR3: TGTGCCATCAGTGGTACAGGGGCCGGAACTGAAGCTTTCTTT. Translation gives CAISGTGAGTEAFF.

This rearrangement joins TRBV28 to TRBJ1-1; D is unresolved. This CDR3 has 15 amino acids. Germline CDR1 MDHEN, CDR2 SYDVKM. Trimming pared 3 bases from V and 4 bases from J, leaving 15 bases between. CDR3 protein: CASSFNPPAGTEAFF. The CDR3 DNA sequence: TGTGCCAGCAGTTTCAACCCCCCAGCAGGCACTGAAGCTTTCTTT. Full variable domain (rest looked up from reference TRBV28 and TRBJ1-1): DVKVTQSSRYLVKRTGEKVFLECVQDMDHENMFWYRQDPGLGLRLIYFSYDVKMKEKGDIPEGYSVSREKKERFSLILESASTNQTSMYLCASSFNPPAGTEAFFGQGTRLTVV.

The rearrangement uses TRBV19 and TRBJ1-2; 8 bases line up with TRBD1. The CDR3 runs 14 residues. V dropped 2 bases and J dropped 8; count of bases not matched to a gene: 7. Per germline, CDR1 LNHDA and CDR2 SQIVND (reference sequence). Written as DNA, the CDR3 is TGTGCCAGTAGTATAATGGGACAGGTAGGAGGCTACACCTTC. The encoded protein is CASSIMGQVGGYTF.

The CDR3 nucleotides read TGTGCCAGCAGTACAGGAACCGAGCAGTACTTC. Its translation: CASSTGTEQYF. The V gene is TRBV27, the J gene TRBJ2-7; D possibly corresponds to TRBD1 (5 bases). V was shortened by 5 bases and J by 6 bases, with 8 bases between the two germline ends. This CDR3 contains 11 residues. Germline V CDR1 and CDR2: MNHEY, SMNVEV (reference sequence).

The chain uses TRBV28 and TRBJ2-3, with TRBD2 as a possible D gene (6 bases). The CDR3 covers 20 residues. The V and J ends lost 3 bases and 6 bases respectively, with 31 bases between them. CDR1 and CDR2 (germline): MDHEN, SYDVKM. This chain's CDR3 is CASSLNGGKTGLHPGDTQYF. As DNA, the CDR3 is TGTGCCAGCAGTTTGAACGGTGGCAAAACGGGACTTCACCCCGGGGATACGCAGTATTTT.

The rearrangement joins TRBV25-1 to TRBJ2-1; 8 nucleotides align to TRBD2. The trim removed 4 bases at V and 4 bases at J, leaving 6 bases unmatched. The CDR3 is 15 amino acids. From germline, CDR1 is MGHDK and CDR2 SYGVNS. The CDR3 DNA reads as TGTGCCAGCAGTGGAGCGGGAGTCTGGTACAATGAGCAGTTCTTC. It yields the protein CASSGAGVWYNEQFF.

The rearrangement uses TRBV25-1 and TRBJ2-7; 7 nucleotides match TRBD1. J was trimmed by 0 bases and V by 6 bases; bases with no gene match: 8. The CDR3 is 15 amino acids. Per germline, CDR1 MGHDK and CDR2 SYGVNS. The CDR3 reads CASSDPDRPSYEQYF. Written as DNA, the CDR3 is TGTGCCAGCAGCGACCCGGACAGGCCCTCCTACGAGCAGTACTTC.

This sequence joins TRBV5-1 and TRBJ2-1; unclear D gene. V lost 4 bases and J 0 bases, leaving 8 bases between the germline ends. CDR1 and CDR2 from the germline V gene are SGHRS and YFSETQ. CDR3 length: 14 residues. CDR3 DNA: TGCGCCAGCAGCCCGACTGTCTCCTACAATGAGCAGTTCTTC. Translating gives CASSPTVSYNEQFF.

The chain joins TRBV15 to TRBJ1-5; 7 positions agree with TRBD1. The CDR3 extends over 15 amino acids. V lost 0 bases, J lost 6 bases, and 5 bases stayed unmatched. CDR1 and CDR2 (germline): LNHNV, YYDKDF (reference sequence). The CDR3 DNA is TGTGCCACCAGCAGAGATACGCCAGGGGGTCAGCCCCAGCATTTT. This sequence encodes CATSRDTPGGQPQHF.

The chain carries TRBV15 and TRBJ2-5, with 7 bases lining up with TRBD2. CDR1 and CDR2 from the germline V gene are LNHNV and YYDKDF (reference sequence). The junction had 4 bases not matched to a gene; V was cut back by 8 bases and J by 7 bases. The CDR3 sequence is 11 residues long. CDR3 DNA sequence: TGTGCCACCCTCAGGGAGGGGACCCAGTACTTC. Residues: CATLREGTQYF.

The genes are TRBV29-1 and TRBJ2-2; 8 nucleotides match TRBD1. The V and J ends lost 6 bases and 4 bases, in that order; junction bases with no gene match: 4. Germline CDR1 SQVTM, CDR2 ANQGSEA. The CDR3 has 13 amino acids. The CDR3 loop is CSVSDRVTGELFF. The CDR3 coding sequence is TGCAGCGTGTCGGACAGGGTCACCGGGGAGCTGTTTTTT.

This chain links TRBV2 with TRBJ2-3; 8 positions match TRBD2. The trim removed 2 bases at V and 4 bases at J, leaving 5 bases unmatched. Germline CDR1 reads SNHLY; CDR2 reads FYNNEI. The CDR3 totals 15 residues. Here the CDR3 reads CASSETSGTPDTQYF. The CDR3 DNA sequence: TGTGCCAGCAGTGAAACTAGCGGCACCCCAGATACGCAGTATTTT.

This clone was seen a few times. The chain carries TRBV27 and TRBJ1-1; TRBD1 aligns across 9 bases. Germline trimming cut 3 bases from V and 3 bases from J; bases unmatched to any gene: 2. CDR1 is MNHEY, CDR2 SMNVEV, per germline (reference sequence). The CDR3 length is 14 residues. The CDR3: CASSLGQGYTEAFF. The DNA of the CDR3 is TGTGCCAGCAGTTTGGGACAGGGATACACTGAAGCTTTCTTT.

The V call is TRBV11-2, the J call TRBJ2-7; TRBD1 matches at 9 bases. CDR1 is SGHAT and CDR2 is FQNNGV in the germline V gene. This CDR3 is 14 amino acids long. V dropped 2 bases and J dropped 5; count of bases not matched to a gene: 4. The CDR3 is CASSLWTGANEQYF. The CDR3 DNA sequence: TGTGCCAGCAGCTTATGGACAGGGGCTAACGAGCAGTACTTC.

This chain joins TRBV15 and TRBJ1-1; 7 bases align to TRBD1. Trimming took 3 bases from V and 8 from J; bases not matched to a gene: 9. Germline loops: CDR1 LNHNV, CDR2 YYDKDF (reference sequence). CDR3 length equals 14 residues. The CDR3 spells CATSRPTGLGEAFF. As DNA, the CDR3 is TGTGCCACCAGCAGGCCGACAGGGCTGGGCGAAGCTTTCTTT.

V gene TRBV15 combines with J gene TRBJ2-5; 9 nucleotides line up with TRBD2. This CDR3 spans 12 amino acids. V lost 7 bases and J lost 9; bases outside the gene matches: 6. CDR1 and CDR2 from the germline V gene are LNHNV and YYDKDF (reference sequence). CDR3 amino acids: CATKKAGGAQYF. The DNA of the CDR3 is TGTGCCACCAAGAAGGCGGGAGGGGCCCAGTACTTC.

The rearrangement joins TRBV4-1 to TRBJ1-5; D call uncertain. Trimming left V 1 base short and J 11 bases short, with 15 bases between. The CDR3 runs to 14 residues. Germline CDR1 is MGHRA and CDR2 is YSYEKL. The CDR3 nucleotides are TGCGCCAGCAGCCAAGGGTGGGCGGCGCGGGCCCAGCATTTT. Amino acids: CASSQGWAARAQHF.

The V and J genes are TRBV28 and TRBJ1-2; D uncertain. CDR3 length: 14 amino acids. CDR1 is MDHEN, CDR2 SYDVKM, per germline. V lost 3 bases and J lost 8, with 16 bases in between. The CDR3 DNA sequence: TGTGCCAGCAGTTTTCTATTTCCGGGAGACGGCTACACCTTC. It codes for CASSFLFPGDGYTF.

This rearrangement joins TRBV4-2 to TRBJ2-1, with a weak D call TRBD2 (6 bases). Trimming removed 4 bases from V and 4 bases from J, with 17 bases in between. This CDR3 region has 16 residues. In germline, CDR1 is LGHNA, CDR2 YNFKEQ. The CDR3 reads CASSPRGGMIYNEQFF. As DNA, the CDR3 is TGTGCCAGCAGCCCTAGAGGCGGGATGATATACAATGAGCAGTTCTTC.

The CDR3 spells CASSSSGDNQPQHF. The CDR3 bases are TGTGCCAGCAGCTCCTCAGGCGACAATCAGCCCCAGCATTTT. This rearrangement joins TRBV7-9 to TRBJ1-5; D not resolved. The CDR3 is made up of 14 amino acids. Trimming took 4 bases from V and 3 from J, leaving 10 bases between them. The V gene's germline CDR1 is SEHNR and CDR2 FQNEAQ (reference sequence).

V and J are TRBV2 and TRBJ1-2; TRBD1 might be the D (5 bases). This CDR3 region has 13 residues. Trimming stripped 4 bases from V and 3 bases from J, with 9 bases between. The germline CDR1 and CDR2 sequences are SNHLY and FYNNEI. CDR3 amino acids: CASSGGRDYGYTF. CDR3 sequence (DNA): TGTGCCAGCAGTGGGGGCAGGGACTATGGCTACACCTTC.

The chain links TRBV18 to TRBJ2-1; 7 bases line up with TRBD1. V shed 2 bases, J shed 7 bases, and the junction held 11 bases outside the gene matches. The CDR3 runs 16 residues. Germline V lookup: CDR1 KGHSH, CDR2 LQKENI. The DNA for the CDR3 is TGTGCCAGCTCACCAGTCGGGACAGTGTCAGCGAATGAGCAGTTCTTC. It specifies CASSPVGTVSANEQFF.

V is TRBV6-5 and J is TRBJ2-5, with a tentative D call TRBD2 (5 bases). CDR3 length: 15 residues. V was shortened by 4 bases and J by 0 bases, with 12 bases between the two germline ends. Germline-derived CDR1 and CDR2 are MNHEY and SVGAGI. CDR3 sequence (DNA): TGTGCCAGCAGTTCTTGGACTGATCACCAAGAGACCCAGTACTTC. This sequence encodes CASSSWTDHQETQYF.

The chain uses TRBV7-3 and TRBJ1-1, with 9 nucleotides matching TRBD1. V gave up 5 bases and J gave up 2 bases; unmatched junction bases: 12. CDR3 length equals 17 residues. Germline CDR1 reads SGHTA; CDR2 reads FQGTGA. In DNA form, the CDR3 reads TGTGCCAGCAGCCGCAAGTGGGACAGGGAGAATAACACTGAAGCTTTCTTT. Its protein product is CASSRKWDRENNTEAFF.

This clone was recorded a few times. The same CDR3 also results from other DNA sequences found in this sample. V is TRBV5-6 and J is TRBJ1-5; D unclear. From germline, CDR1 is SGHDT and CDR2 YYEEEE. There are 12 residues in the CDR3. V lost 4 bases, J lost 6 bases, and 8 bases lay in between. The CDR3 loop is CASSLGSQPQHF. In nucleotides, the CDR3 is TGTGCCAGCAGCCTGGGTAGTCAGCCCCAGCATTTT.